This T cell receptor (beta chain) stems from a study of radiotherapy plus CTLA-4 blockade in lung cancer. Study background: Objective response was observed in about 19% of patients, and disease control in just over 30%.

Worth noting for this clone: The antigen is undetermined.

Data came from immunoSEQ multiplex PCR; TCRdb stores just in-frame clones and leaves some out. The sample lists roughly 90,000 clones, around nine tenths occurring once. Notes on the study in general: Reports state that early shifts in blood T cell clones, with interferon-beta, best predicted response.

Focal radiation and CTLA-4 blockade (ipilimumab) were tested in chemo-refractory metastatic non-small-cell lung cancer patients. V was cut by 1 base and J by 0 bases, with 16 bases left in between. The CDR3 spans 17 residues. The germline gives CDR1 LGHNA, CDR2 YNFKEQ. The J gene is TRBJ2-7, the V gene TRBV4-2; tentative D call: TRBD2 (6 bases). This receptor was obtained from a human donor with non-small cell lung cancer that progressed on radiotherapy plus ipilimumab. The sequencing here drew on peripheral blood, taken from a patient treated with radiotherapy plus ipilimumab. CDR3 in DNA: TGTGCCAGCAGCCAAGTCTCTGGGACTGACAGCTCCTACGAGCAGTACTTC. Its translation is CASSQVSGTDSSYEQYF.